Listed below are T cell receptor beta chains from one sample, sequenced in a study of cytomegalovirus exposure and HLA in healthy donors. TCRdb keeps only in-frame clones here, not all; method: immunoSEQ multiplex PCR. The repertoire holds fewer than 200,000 clones, about four fifths seen once, with 3.4% in the top ten. Sequencing input: PBMCs. These receptors all come from a man in his forties or fifties in good health and CMV-seropositive. CDR3s include the opening cysteine and the closing phenylalanine or tryptophan. The D gene is left open where the match is weak. Rows may omit the clone size; those that give it use once, few, many or a size class.

J gene | V gene | D gene | clone size | CDR3 protein | CDR3 DNA
TRBJ1-4 | TRBV5-5 | . | . | CASSLAGEKLFF | TGTGCCAGCAGCTTGGCCGGGGAAAAACTGTTTTTT
TRBJ2-1 | TRBV2 | . | . | CATVYNEQFF | TGTGCCACCGTTTACAATGAGCAGTTCTTC
TRBJ2-5 | TRBV5-4 | TRBD2 | . | CASSRAAGTSGKETQYF | TGTGCCAGCAGCCGAGCTGCGGGGACTAGCGGGAAGGAGACCCAGTACTTC
TRBJ1-1 | TRBV6-5 | TRBD1 | . | CASSDTGGGTESFF | TGTGCTAGCAGTGATACAGGGGGAGGTACTGAATCTTTCTTT
TRBJ1-5 | TRBV28 | TRBD1 | . | CASTTPQGANQPQHF | TGTGCCAGCACCACCCCACAGGGGGCTAATCAGCCCCAGCATTTT
TRBJ2-1 | TRBV4-3 | TRBD2 | . | CASSRFSGGGYEQFF | TGCGCCAGCAGCCGATTTAGCGGGGGAGGGTATGAGCAGTTCTTC
TRBJ1-4 | TRBV19 | TRBD1 | . | CASQAWDRPNEKLFF | TGTGCCAGTCAGGCGTGGGACAGACCCAATGAAAAACTGTTTTTT
TRBJ2-7 | TRBV19 | TRBD2 | few | CASSSRRAGTYEQYF | TGTGCCAGTAGTTCCCGGCGAGCGGGGACCTACGAGCAGTACTTC
TRBJ2-7 | TRBV5-8 | . | . | CASSFRGLPYEQYF | TGTGCCAGCAGCTTCCGGGGATTGCCCTACGAGCAGTACTTC
TRBJ1-5 | TRBV4-2 | TRBD1 | . | CASSQEGGGQGGNQPQHF | TGTGCCAGCAGCCAAGAAGGGGGGGGACAGGGGGGCAATCAGCCCCAGCATTTT
TRBJ2-2 | TRBV7-3 | . | . | CASSLTRVNTGELFF | TGTGCCAGCAGCTTAACCAGGGTAAACACCGGGGAGCTGTTTTTT
TRBJ1-6 | TRBV19 | TRBD1 | . | CASSTKTGMSPLHF | TGTGCCAGTAGTACCAAGACAGGGATGTCACCCCTCCACTTT
TRBJ2-2 | TRBV29-1 | TRBD1 | few | CSAGTGGNGELFF | TGCAGCGCAGGGACAGGGGGTAACGGGGAGCTGTTTTTT
TRBJ1-2 | TRBV7-7 | . | . | CASSPIVDILHGYTF | TGTGCCAGCAGCCCCATCGTCGACATTCTCCATGGCTACACCTTC
TRBJ1-2 | TRBV9 | . | once | CASSPGENYGYTF | TGTGCCAGCAGCCCTGGGGAGAACTATGGCTACACCTTC
TRBJ1-5 | TRBV7-9 | TRBD1 | . | CASSPGTGTHQPQHF | TGTGCCAGCAGCCCCGGGACAGGAACACATCAGCCCCAGCATTTT
TRBJ1-5 | TRBV27 | . | . | CASSPHGGMGNQPQHF | TGTGCCAGCAGCCCCCATGGGGGCATGGGCAATCAGCCCCAGCATTTT
TRBJ2-1 | TRBV19 | . | few | CASSEQSSYNEQFF | TGTGCCAGTAGTGAACAGAGCTCCTACAATGAGCAGTTCTTC
TRBJ1-2 | TRBV19 | . | . | CASSIRLSDYGYTF | TGTGCCAGTAGTATTCGGTTGTCGGACTATGGCTACACCTTC
TRBJ2-1 | TRBV5-6 | TRBD2 | once | CASSLPGLAGAGNEQFF | TGTGCCAGCAGCCTGCCGGGACTAGCGGGAGCAGGCAATGAGCAGTTCTTC
TRBJ2-3 | TRBV4-2 | . | few | CASRARGVSGREAADTQYF | TGTGCCAGCAGGGCTAGAGGGGTTAGCGGAAGAGAGGCGGCAGATACGCAGTATTTT
TRBJ2-7 | TRBV6-1 | . | few | CASSGLRGPYEQYF | TGTGCCAGCAGTGGACTCAGGGGCCCCTACGAGCAGTACTTC
TRBJ2-7 | TRBV28 | TRBD1 | . | CGSGQSYEQYF | TGTGGCTCGGGACAGTCTTACGAGCAGTACTTC
TRBJ2-5 | TRBV9 | . | . | CASSVTGLTQETQYF | TGTGCCAGCAGCGTGACGGGACTGACTCAAGAGACCCAGTACTTC
TRBJ2-7 | TRBV6-5 | . | . | CASKLGRKGYEQYF | TGCGCCAGCAAATTGGGGCGTAAGGGCTACGAGCAGTACTTC
TRBJ2-5 | TRBV7-9 | TRBD1 | . | CASSLGTGEETQYF | TGTGCCAGCAGCCTAGGGACAGGGGAAGAGACCCAGTACTTC
TRBJ2-3 | TRBV28 | TRBD2 | . | CASRPGSGRPGITDTQYF | TGTGCCAGCAGACCTGGGAGCGGGAGACCGGGGATCACAGATACGCAGTATTTT
TRBJ2-5 | TRBV5-4 | . | . | CASSWATSPETQYF | TGTGCCAGCAGCTGGGCGACTAGTCCGGAGACCCAGTACTTC
TRBJ2-2 | TRBV28 | . | . | CASSPGTPNTGELFF | TGTGCCAGCAGTCCCGGGACACCGAACACCGGGGAGCTGTTTTTT
TRBJ2-3 | TRBV7-3 | . | . | CASSLAYTDTQYF | TGTGCCAGCAGCTTAGCCTACACAGATACGCAGTATTTT
TRBJ1-1 | TRBV2 | TRBD1 | . | CASSELGQGDTEAFF | TGTGCCAGCAGTGAACTCGGACAGGGAGACACTGAAGCTTTCTTT
TRBJ2-2 | TRBV7-2 | . | . | CASTPGHRNTGELFF | TGTGCCAGCACCCCCGGTCACCGCAACACCGGGGAGCTGTTTTTT
TRBJ1-1 | TRBV30 | TRBD1 | . | CAWSRQGNTEAFF | TGTGCCTGGAGTAGACAGGGGAACACTGAAGCTTTCTTT
TRBJ1-5 | TRBV5-6 | TRBD1 | . | CASSYRGQGGQPQHF | TGTGCCAGCAGCTATAGGGGACAGGGTGGTCAGCCCCAGCATTTT
TRBJ2-2 | TRBV19 | . | . | CASSSWLGRPTGELFF | TGTGCCAGTAGTAGCTGGCTGGGGCGGCCCACCGGGGAGCTGTTTTTT
TRBJ2-7 | TRBV28 | . | few | CASSPGTFVYEQYF | TGTGCCAGCAGTCCCGGGACATTCGTTTACGAGCAGTACTTC
TRBJ2-1 | TRBV29-1 | . | . | CSVGVSSYNEQFF | TGCAGCGTTGGAGTAAGCTCCTACAATGAGCAGTTCTTC
TRBJ2-7 | TRBV28 | . | . | CASSLKQGYEQYF | TGTGCCAGCAGTTTGAAACAGGGCTACGAGCAGTACTTC
TRBJ2-1 | TRBV7-8 | TRBD2 | . | CASSPGTSGAYNEQFF | TGTGCCAGCAGCCCCGGGACTAGCGGGGCCTACAATGAGCAGTTCTTC
TRBJ2-6 | TRBV4-1 | TRBD2 | . | CASSDRRGGDSSGANVLTF | TGCGCCAGCAGCGACCGGAGGGGAGGGGATAGCTCTGGGGCCAACGTCCTGACTTTC
TRBJ1-4 | TRBV10-3 | . | few | CAISATGSGDEKLFF | TGTGCCATCAGTGCGACTGGAAGCGGGGATGAAAAACTGTTTTTT
TRBJ2-6 | TRBV5-4 | TRBD1 | . | CASSPKTGSRPGANVLTF | TGTGCCAGCAGCCCGAAGACAGGGAGCAGACCTGGGGCCAACGTCCTGACTTTC
TRBJ1-1 | TRBV7-9 | TRBD1 | once | CASSRNPPTGGTEAFF | TGTGCCAGCAGCCGAAATCCACCTACAGGGGGCACTGAAGCTTTCTTT
TRBJ2-7 | TRBV9 | . | . | CASSVDREPTNEQYF | TGTGCCAGCAGCGTCGACCGGGAGCCGACGAACGAGCAGTACTTC
TRBJ2-3 | TRBV7-3 | . | . | CASSLGHPTDTQYF | TGTGCCAGCAGCTTGGGACACCCCACAGATACGCAGTATTTT
TRBJ2-6 | TRBV15 | . | few | CASSPDSSGANVLTF | TGTGCCAGCTCACCCGACAGCTCTGGGGCCAACGTCCTGACTTTC
TRBJ2-7 | TRBV10-2 | . | . | CASSEPWAGDYEQYF | TGCGCCAGCAGTGAGCCATGGGCAGGGGACTACGAGCAGTACTTC
TRBJ1-4 | TRBV5-1 | . | . | CASSPTASGSNEKLFF | TGCGCCAGCAGCCCTACCGCTAGTGGCTCTAATGAAAAACTGTTTTTT
TRBJ2-7 | TRBV4-3 | TRBD2 | . | CASSQGEDIAGETYEQYF | TGCGCCAGCAGCCAAGGGGAGGATATAGCGGGAGAAACCTACGAGCAGTACTTC
TRBJ2-1 | TRBV7-3 | TRBD2 | . | CASSPQAGLYNEQFF | TGTGCCAGCAGCCCCCAAGCGGGACTATACAATGAGCAGTTCTTC